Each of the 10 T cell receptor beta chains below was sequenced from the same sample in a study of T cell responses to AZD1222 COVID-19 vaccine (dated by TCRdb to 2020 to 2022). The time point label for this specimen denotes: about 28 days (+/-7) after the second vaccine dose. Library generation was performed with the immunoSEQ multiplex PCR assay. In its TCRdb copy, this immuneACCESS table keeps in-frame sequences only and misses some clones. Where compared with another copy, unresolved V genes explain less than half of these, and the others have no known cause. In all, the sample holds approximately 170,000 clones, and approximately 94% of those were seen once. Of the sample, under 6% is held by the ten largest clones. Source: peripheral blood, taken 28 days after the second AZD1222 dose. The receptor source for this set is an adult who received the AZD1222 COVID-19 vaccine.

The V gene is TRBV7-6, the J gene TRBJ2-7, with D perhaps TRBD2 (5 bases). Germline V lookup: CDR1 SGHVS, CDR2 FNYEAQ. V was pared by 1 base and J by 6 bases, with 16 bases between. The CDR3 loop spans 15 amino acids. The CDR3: CASSLEGSGSGEQYF. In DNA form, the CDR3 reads TGTGCCAGCAGCTTAGAGGGTTCGGGGTCGGGCGAGCAGTACTTC.

CDR3 in amino acids: CATSRDSEWTAAGQETQYF. CDR3 in DNA: TGTGCCACCAGCCGGGACTCCGAATGGACGGCAGCGGGACAAGAGACCCAGTACTTC. This chain connects TRBV15 to TRBJ2-5; TRBD2 aligns across 7 bases. Germline values: CDR1 LNHNV, CDR2 YYDKDF (reference sequence). The CDR3 length is 19 residues. With V trimmed by 5 bases and J by 2 bases, 20 bases remained unmatched.

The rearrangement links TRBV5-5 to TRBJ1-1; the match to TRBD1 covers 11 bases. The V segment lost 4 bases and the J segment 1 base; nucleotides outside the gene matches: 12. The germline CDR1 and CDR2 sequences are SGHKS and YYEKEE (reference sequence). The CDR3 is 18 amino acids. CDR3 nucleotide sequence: TGTGCCAGCAGCCACCTACCCGGGACAGGGGGTTGGAACACTGAAGCTTTCTTT. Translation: CASSHLPGTGGWNTEAFF.

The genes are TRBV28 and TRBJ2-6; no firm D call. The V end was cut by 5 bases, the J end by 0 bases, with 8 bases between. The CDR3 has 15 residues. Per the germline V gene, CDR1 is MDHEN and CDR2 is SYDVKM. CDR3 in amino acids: CASSPHSSGANVLTF. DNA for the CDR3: TGTGCCAGCAGTCCGCATAGCTCTGGGGCCAACGTCCTGACTTTC. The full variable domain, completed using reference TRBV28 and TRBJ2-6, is DVKVTQSSRYLVKRTGEKVFLECVQDMDHENMFWYRQDPGLGLRLIYFSYDVKMKEKGDIPEGYSVSREKKERFSLILESASTNQTSMYLCASSPHSSGANVLTFGAGSRLTVL.

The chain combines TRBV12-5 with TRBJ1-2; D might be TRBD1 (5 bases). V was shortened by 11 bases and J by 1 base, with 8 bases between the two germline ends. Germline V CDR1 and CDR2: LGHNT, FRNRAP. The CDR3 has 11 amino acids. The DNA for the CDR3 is TGTGCTTCTGGGGGTAACTATGGCTACACCTTC. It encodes CASGGNYGYTF.

CDR3 sequence reads: CASSSPGTALNTEAFF. Written as DNA, the CDR3 is TGTGCCAGCAGTTCCCCCGGGACCGCCTTGAACACTGAAGCTTTCTTT. This chain links TRBV28 with TRBJ1-1; possible D gene TRBD1, 5 bases. V was pared by 4 bases and J by 0 bases, with 15 bases between. Germline V lookup: CDR1 MDHEN, CDR2 SYDVKM. This CDR3 contains 16 residues.

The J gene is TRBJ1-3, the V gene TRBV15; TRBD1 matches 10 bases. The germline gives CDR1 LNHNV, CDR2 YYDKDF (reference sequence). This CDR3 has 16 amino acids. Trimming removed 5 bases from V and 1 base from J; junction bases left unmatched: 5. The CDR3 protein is CATSRTGGFSGNTIYF. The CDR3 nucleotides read TGTGCCACCAGCCGGACAGGGGGGTTTTCTGGAAACACCATATATTTT. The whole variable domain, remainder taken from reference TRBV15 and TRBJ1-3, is DAMVIQNPRYQVTQFGKPVTLSCSQTLNHNVMYWYQQKSSQAPKLLFHYYDKDFNNEADTPDNFQSRRPNTSFCFLDIRSPGLGDTAMYLCATSRTGGFSGNTIYFGEGSWLTVV.

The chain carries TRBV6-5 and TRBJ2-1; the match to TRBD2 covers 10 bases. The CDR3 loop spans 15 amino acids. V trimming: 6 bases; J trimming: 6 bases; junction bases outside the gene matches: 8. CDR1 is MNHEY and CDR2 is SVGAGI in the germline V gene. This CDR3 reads CASSSLAGAFNEQFF. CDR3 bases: TGTGCCAGCAGCAGTCTAGCGGGAGCTTTCAATGAGCAGTTCTTC.

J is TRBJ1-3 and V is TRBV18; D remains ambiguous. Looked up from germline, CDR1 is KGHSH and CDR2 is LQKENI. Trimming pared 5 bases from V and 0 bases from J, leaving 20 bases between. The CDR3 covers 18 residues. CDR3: CASSSVPPTENSGNTIYF. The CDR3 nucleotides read TGTGCCAGCTCATCGGTCCCGCCGACGGAAAACTCTGGAAACACCATATATTTT.

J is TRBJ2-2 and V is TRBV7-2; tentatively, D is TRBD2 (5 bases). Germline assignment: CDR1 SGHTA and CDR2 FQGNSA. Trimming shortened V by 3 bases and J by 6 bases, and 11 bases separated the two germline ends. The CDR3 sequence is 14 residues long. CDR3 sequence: CASSLEVWPGELFF. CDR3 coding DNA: TGTGCCAGCAGCTTGGAGGTGTGGCCCGGGGAGCTGTTTTTT.